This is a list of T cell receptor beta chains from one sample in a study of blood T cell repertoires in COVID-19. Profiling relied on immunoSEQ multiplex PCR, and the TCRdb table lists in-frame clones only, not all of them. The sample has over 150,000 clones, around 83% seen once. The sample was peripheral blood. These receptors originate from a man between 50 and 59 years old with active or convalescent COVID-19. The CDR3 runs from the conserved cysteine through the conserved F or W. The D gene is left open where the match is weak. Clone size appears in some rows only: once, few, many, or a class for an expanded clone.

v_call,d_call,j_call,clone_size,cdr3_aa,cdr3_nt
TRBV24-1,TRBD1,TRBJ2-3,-,CATSDSTGGDSTDTQYF,TGTGCCACCAGTGATTCGACAGGGGGCGATTCCACAGATACGCAGTATTTT
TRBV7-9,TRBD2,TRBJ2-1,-,CASSARLAGGHYNEQFF,TGTGCCAGCAGCGCAAGACTAGCGGGGGGGCACTACAATGAGCAGTTCTTC
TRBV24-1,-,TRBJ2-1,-,CATSDPNSGPYNEQFF,TGTGCCACCAGTGATCCCAATAGCGGACCCTACAATGAGCAGTTCTTC
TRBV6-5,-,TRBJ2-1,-,CASSLQALSYNEQFF,TGTGCCAGCTCTTTACAGGCCTTATCCTACAATGAGCAGTTCTTC
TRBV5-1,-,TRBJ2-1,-,CASSLALAYNEQFF,TGCGCCAGCAGCTTAGCGCTCGCGTACAATGAGCAGTTCTTC
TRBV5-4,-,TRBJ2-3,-,CASSATSTDTQYF,TGTGCCAGCAGCGCCACTAGCACAGATACGCAGTATTTT
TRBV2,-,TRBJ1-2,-,CASRGIRDKTNGYTF,TGTGCCAGCAGGGGGATCCGGGACAAGACCAATGGCTACACCTTC
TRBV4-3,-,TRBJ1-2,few,CASSQGSGSYGYTF,TGCGCCAGCAGCCAAGGCTCTGGCTCCTATGGCTACACCTTC
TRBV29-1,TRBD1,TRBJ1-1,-,CSASAQGAGTEAFF,TGCAGCGCCTCGGCTCAGGGGGCGGGTACTGAAGCTTTCTTT
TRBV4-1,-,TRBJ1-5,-,CASSQDPGGNQPQHF,TGCGCCAGCAGCCAAGATCCGGGAGGTAATCAGCCCCAGCATTTT
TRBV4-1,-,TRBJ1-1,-,CASSPRKGGGTEAFF,TGCGCCAGCAGTCCCCGTAAGGGGGGGGGCACTGAAGCTTTCTTT
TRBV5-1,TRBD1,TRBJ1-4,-,CASSFTGGEMGEKLFF,TGCGCCAGCAGCTTCACAGGGGGCGAAATGGGTGAAAAACTGTTTTTT
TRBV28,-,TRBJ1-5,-,CASSAPRGASHSNQPQHF,TGTGCCAGCAGTGCCCCAAGGGGCGCCTCCCATAGCAATCAGCCCCAGCATTTT
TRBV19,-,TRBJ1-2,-,CASKPPPGSGRGYTF,TGTGCCAGTAAACCTCCCCCCGGGTCGGGTCGGGGCTACACCTTC
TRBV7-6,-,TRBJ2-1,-,CASSRGELALAYNEQFF,TGTGCCAGCAGCCGCGGGGAGCTAGCCCTTGCCTACAATGAGCAGTTCTTC
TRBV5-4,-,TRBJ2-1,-,CASSLMRNEQFF,TGTGCCAGCAGCCTAATGCGGAATGAGCAGTTCTTC